This is a list of T cell receptor beta chains from one sample in a study of human T cells and chemical hapten exposure. TCRdb fed the RACE reads into MiXCR, producing one record per CDR3 protein. The sample yields about 42,000 distinct CDR3 sequences, 9.5% to 15% seen once. The material sequenced was whole blood, taken in connection with sensitization to the hapten diphenylcyclopropenone (DPC). The source of these receptors is a woman aged 25-40 years with alopecia areata. Some clones in this sample may be carry-over from other donors' samples. Each CDR3 is given with its conserved first and last residue. A D gene is named only where the DNA matches it firmly. Not all rows give a size; the values are once, few, many and, for expanded clones, a class.

clone_size j_call v_call d_call cdr3_nt cdr3_aa
many TRBJ2-5 TRBV27 - TGTGCCAGCAGCCGACCGGGGTACCAAGAGACCCAGTACTTC CASSRPGYQETQYF
many TRBJ1-1 TRBV10-2 TRBD1 TGCGCCAGCAATCGACAGGGTAACACTGAAGCTTTCTTT CASNRQGNTEAFF
many TRBJ1-1 TRBV29-1 - TGCAGCGGTTTAATGAACACTGAAGCTTTCTTT CSGLMNTEAFF
few TRBJ2-3 TRBV7-6 - TGTGCCAGCAGCGCCCATTTGGTGGATACGCAGTATTTT CASSAHLVDTQYF
- TRBJ1-5 TRBV11-2 - TGTGCCAGCAGCCCACGAGATAGCAATCAGCCCCAGCATTTT CASSPRDSNQPQHF
- TRBJ2-5 TRBV28 - TGTGCCAGCAGGAGGGAGACCCAGTACTTC CASRRETQYF
few TRBJ2-7 TRBV2 - TGTGCCAGCAGTGATTTGTCCGTCAAGGTCTACGAGCAGTACTTC CASSDLSVKVYEQYF
many TRBJ2-2 TRBV11-2 - TGTGCCAGCAGCTTAGAGCCAGGCACCGGGGAGCTGTTTTTT CASSLEPGTGELFF
many TRBJ1-1 TRBV30 TRBD1 TGTGCCTGGGACCGGAGACAGGGTGGTGGCACTGAAGCTTTCTTT CAWDRRQGGGTEAFF
many TRBJ2-6 TRBV7-2 TRBD2 TGTGCCAGCAGCTTGGCGGGAGTTAGCTCTGGGGCCAACGTCCTGACTTTC CASSLAGVSSGANVLTF
few TRBJ2-6 TRBV12-3/TRBV12-4 TRBD2 TGTGCCAGCAGTTGGGGACTAGCGGTGTCTGGGGCCAACGTCCTGACTTTC CASSWGLAVSGANVLTF
- TRBJ2-5 TRBV5-1 TRBD1 TGCGCCAGCAGCTCACAGGGGTACGAGACCCAGTACTTC CASSSQGYETQYF
few TRBJ2-7 TRBV29-1 - TGCAGCGGGATACTAGGCCAGGGTCTTTCGCAGTACTTC CSGILGQGLSQYF
many TRBJ1-1 TRBV28 - TGTGCCAGCAGTTTTCTAAGGATGAAAGCTTTCTTT CASSFLRMKAFF
many TRBJ2-7 TRBV3-1 - TGTGCCAGCAGCCAAGCGGCAGGGGAGCTTGCCTACGAGCAGTACTTC CASSQAAGELAYEQYF
many TRBJ2-3 TRBV6-1 TRBD1 TGTGCCAGCAAGGGGGCGTACGATACGCAGTATTTT CASKGAYDTQYF
few TRBJ2-7 TRBV19 TRBD2 TGTGCCAGCGCGGGAGCGGGAGTATACGAGCAGTACTTC CASAGAGVYEQYF
few TRBJ2-7 TRBV28 TRBD1 TGTGCCAGCATTGACAGGGCAACCTACGAGCAGTACTTC CASIDRATYEQYF
many TRBJ1-2 TRBV27 - TGTGCCAGCAGTCCGGCCTCTAACTATGGCTACACCTTC CASSPASNYGYTF
many TRBJ2-1 TRBV4-3 - TGCGCCAGCAGCCAAGATCTCAAGGGGCCTGCGGGTGAGCAGTTCTTC CASSQDLKGPAGEQFF
few TRBJ2-7 TRBV20-1 TRBD2 TGCAGTGCTAGAGCGGGAGGGGCCTACGAGCAGTACTTC CSARAGGAYEQYF
- TRBJ2-7 TRBV29-1 - TGCAGCGTTGAAGGTCAGTCCTACGAGCAGTACTTC CSVEGQSYEQYF
few TRBJ2-3 TRBV5-1 - TGCGCCAGCAGCTCCAAGGGACGGGGCTGGCCAGATGGTACGCAGTATTTT CASSSKGRGWPDGTQYF
many TRBJ1-1 TRBV12-3/TRBV12-4 TRBD1 TGTGCCAGCAGTCCGCGGACAGGGAACACTGAAGCTTTCTTT CASSPRTGNTEAFF
many TRBJ2-3 TRBV9 TRBD1 TGTGCCAGCAGCGCCCAGGGGGCCAGCACAGATACGCAGTATTTT CASSAQGASTDTQYF
many TRBJ1-2 TRBV4-1 - TGCGCCAGCAGCCAGTTGGACAGACTGAAGTCCGACGGCTACACCTTC CASSQLDRLKSDGYTF
- TRBJ2-3 TRBV4-2 - TGTGCCAGCAGCCGAGCGTCGGATACGCAGTATTTT CASSRASDTQYF
- TRBJ2-7 TRBV27 - TGTGCCAGCAGTTCCTCCTACGAGCAGTACTTC CASSSSYEQYF
- TRBJ2-3 TRBV12-5 - TGTGCTAGTGGTTTGGACACAGATACGCAGTATTTT CASGLDTDTQYF
medium-sized TRBJ1-1 TRBV4-3 - TGCGCCAGCAGCTCCCTATGGCAGCTGAACACTGAAGCTTTCTTT CASSSLWQLNTEAFF
many TRBJ2-1 TRBV2 TRBD2 TGTGCCAGCAGTGAAACGACTAGCGGGAAGAACTACTTCGAGCAGTTCTTC CASSETTSGKNYFEQFF
many TRBJ2-1 TRBV6-2/TRBV6-3 TRBD2 TGTGCCAGCGCCGAGAGGGTAGCGGGAGCCGATGAGCAGTTCTTC CASAERVAGADEQFF
- TRBJ1-4 TRBV2 - TGTGCCAGCACCCAGGACAGACGGGGGAATGAAAAACTGTTTTTT CASTQDRRGNEKLFF
- TRBJ2-7 TRBV18 TRBD2 TGTGCCAGCTCACCCAGTAGCGGGAACGAGCAGTACTTC CASSPSSGNEQYF
many TRBJ2-5 TRBV7-3 - TGTGCCAGCAGCCTTGGACAGCAAGAGACCCAGTACTTC CASSLGQQETQYF
- TRBJ2-2 TRBV12-3/TRBV12-4 - TGTGCCAGCAGTTTACGGGGGCCGGATACCGGGGAGCTGTTTTTT CASSLRGPDTGELFF
many TRBJ2-3 TRBV6-2/TRBV6-3 TRBD2 TGTGCCAGCAGTTACTCGACTTGGCTAGCGGGAGGGCCGTTTCAGGATACGCAGTATTTT CASSYSTWLAGGPFQDTQYF
- TRBJ2-1 TRBV5-5 - TGTGCCAGCAGCCCGGCGGCACCATGGGACAATGAGCAGTTCTTC CASSPAAPWDNEQFF
many TRBJ1-1 TRBV7-3 - TGTGCCAGCAGCTTAAGTTTCAGCACTGAAGCTTTCTTT CASSLSFSTEAFF
medium-sized TRBJ1-1 TRBV4-3 - TGCGCCAGCAGCCAAACTGGGACGGACGGCACTGAAGCTTTCTTT CASSQTGTDGTEAFF
- TRBJ2-7 TRBV20-1 - TGCAGTGCTCCTCGAGGCACAGGGTACCACGAGCAGTACTTC CSAPRGTGYHEQYF
once TRBJ2-2 TRBV3-1 - TGTGCCAGCAGCCGGACGAACACCGGGGAGCTGTTTTTT CASSRTNTGELFF
many TRBJ1-1 TRBV5-4 - TGTGCCAGCAGCTTGGGCTGGGGGAACACTGAAGCTTTCTTT CASSLGWGNTEAFF